These T cell receptor beta chains were read from a single sample in a study of cytomegalovirus exposure and HLA in healthy donors. Libraries were prepared by immunoSEQ multiplex PCR; TCRdb keeps only in-frame clonotypes and omits some of them. The sample has 150,000 to 200,000 clones; 70% to 85% are singletons. What was sequenced was PBMCs. These receptors were obtained from a human donor in good health. The CDR3 runs from the conserved cysteine through the conserved F or W. The D gene is left open where the match is weak. Some rows have no size entry. The others give once, few or many, or a class for an expanded clone.

CDR3 DNA: TGCGCCAGCAGCCAAGAGGGCAGCTACACCGGGGAGCTGTTTTTT; CDR3 protein: CASSQEGSYTGELFF; J gene: TRBJ2-2; clone size: once; D gene: .; V gene: TRBV4-3
CDR3 DNA: TGTGCCAGTAGTGACCCAAACAGGGCCCTGAACACTGAAGCTTTCTTT; CDR3 protein: CASSDPNRALNTEAFF; J gene: TRBJ1-1; clone size: .; D gene: .; V gene: TRBV19
CDR3 DNA: TGTGCCAGCAGCTCGGGACTGTTCCGGGAGACCCAGTACTTC; CDR3 protein: CASSSGLFRETQYF; J gene: TRBJ2-5; clone size: .; D gene: .; V gene: TRBV7-2
CDR3 DNA: TGCGCCAGCAGCCTGGGGACAGGCGGCTATGGCTACACCTTC; CDR3 protein: CASSLGTGGYGYTF; J gene: TRBJ1-2; clone size: few; D gene: TRBD1; V gene: TRBV5-1
CDR3 DNA: TGTGCCAGCAGCTTAGGCGGTAATAGCGGGGGGACAGAGACCCAGTACTTC; CDR3 protein: CASSLGGNSGGTETQYF; J gene: TRBJ2-5; clone size: .; D gene: TRBD2; V gene: TRBV7-6
CDR3 DNA: TGTGCCAGCAGTTACTCGGCCGCAGGGCACTACAATGAGCAGTTCTTC; CDR3 protein: CASSYSAAGHYNEQFF; J gene: TRBJ2-1; clone size: .; D gene: .; V gene: TRBV6-5
CDR3 DNA: TGTGCCAGCAGCAACCTCGGACAGGGCGTATATGGCTACACCTTC; CDR3 protein: CASSNLGQGVYGYTF; J gene: TRBJ1-2; clone size: .; D gene: TRBD1; V gene: TRBV2
CDR3 DNA: TGCGCCAGCAGCCAGATGGGAAACGGGGGGGCATATACGCAGTATTTT; CDR3 protein: CASSQMGNGGAYTQYF; J gene: TRBJ2-3; clone size: .; D gene: TRBD2; V gene: TRBV4-1
CDR3 DNA: TGTGCCAGCAGCTCCTCTATAGCCTACGAGCAGTACTTC; CDR3 protein: CASSSSIAYEQYF; J gene: TRBJ2-7; clone size: .; D gene: .; V gene: TRBV7-9
CDR3 DNA: TGTGCCAGCTGGAGCGGGGGGCCCACTGATACGCAGTATTTT; CDR3 protein: CASWSGGPTDTQYF; J gene: TRBJ2-3; clone size: .; D gene: TRBD2; V gene: TRBV6-5
CDR3 DNA: TGTGCCAGCAGTCCCCACGCCGCAGGGAACTATGGCTACACCTTC; CDR3 protein: CASSPHAAGNYGYTF; J gene: TRBJ1-2; clone size: .; D gene: .; V gene: TRBV6-5
CDR3 DNA: TGTGCCAGCAGCCCGACAGGGGGTCCAGATACGCAGTATTTT; CDR3 protein: CASSPTGGPDTQYF; J gene: TRBJ2-3; clone size: .; D gene: TRBD1; V gene: TRBV7-3
CDR3 DNA: TGCGCCAGCAGCTCGGGACAGGGGACCTACGAGCAGTACTTC; CDR3 protein: CASSSGQGTYEQYF; J gene: TRBJ2-7; clone size: .; D gene: TRBD1; V gene: TRBV5-1
CDR3 DNA: TGTGCCAGTTGGACTTTGAGGACTGAAGCTTTCTTT; CDR3 protein: CASWTLRTEAFF; J gene: TRBJ1-1; clone size: .; D gene: .; V gene: TRBV10-3
CDR3 DNA: TGCGCCAGCAGAGTGTCACTGATGAACACTGAAGCTTTCTTT; CDR3 protein: CASRVSLMNTEAFF; J gene: TRBJ1-1; clone size: .; D gene: .; V gene: TRBV5-1
CDR3 DNA: TGTGCCACCACCCGGGACAGGGGCAACCAGCCCCAGCATTTT; CDR3 protein: CATTRDRGNQPQHF; J gene: TRBJ1-5; clone size: .; D gene: TRBD1; V gene: TRBV15
CDR3 DNA: TGCGCCAGCAGCCTCTTACTAGCGGGGGGGGAGACCCAGTACTTC; CDR3 protein: CASSLLLAGGETQYF; J gene: TRBJ2-5; clone size: .; D gene: TRBD2; V gene: TRBV4-1
CDR3 DNA: TGTGCCTGGAGTCCCCAGGGAGGTCAGCCCCAGCATTTT; CDR3 protein: CAWSPQGGQPQHF; J gene: TRBJ1-5; clone size: .; D gene: .; V gene: TRBV30
CDR3 DNA: TGTGCCAGCAGCTTAGGCCATCGTCGGCAGGGATCCTACGAGCAGTACTTC; CDR3 protein: CASSLGHRRQGSYEQYF; J gene: TRBJ2-7; clone size: .; D gene: .; V gene: TRBV13
CDR3 DNA: TGTGCCAGTAGTGTCGGCGGCACCTACAATGAGCAGTTCTTC; CDR3 protein: CASSVGGTYNEQFF; J gene: TRBJ2-1; clone size: .; D gene: .; V gene: TRBV19
CDR3 DNA: TGTGCCAGCAGTCCCAGGGCGTACCGTAGCTCTGGGGCCAACGTCCTGACTTTC; CDR3 protein: CASSPRAYRSSGANVLTF; J gene: TRBJ2-6; clone size: .; D gene: .; V gene: TRBV7-9
CDR3 DNA: TGTGCTAGCGACAGGGGGCTTTACAATGAGCAGTTCTTC; CDR3 protein: CASDRGLYNEQFF; J gene: TRBJ2-1; clone size: .; D gene: TRBD1; V gene: TRBV12-5
CDR3 DNA: TGTGCCAGCAGTGCCGTCAGCACCGGGGAGCTGTTTTTT; CDR3 protein: CASSAVSTGELFF; J gene: TRBJ2-2; clone size: .; D gene: .; V gene: TRBV6-4
CDR3 DNA: TGTGCCAGCAGCGTAGTCCCCGGGGGAATCTACGAGCAGTACTTC; CDR3 protein: CASSVVPGGIYEQYF; J gene: TRBJ2-7; clone size: .; D gene: .; V gene: TRBV9
CDR3 DNA: TGTGCCAGCAGCTTAGACCCCAGGGTGGGTGGCTACACCTTC; CDR3 protein: CASSLDPRVGGYTF; J gene: TRBJ1-2; clone size: .; D gene: .; V gene: TRBV7-2
CDR3 DNA: TGCGCCAGCAGCTTGGCGACAGGGGACACTACCATATATTTT; CDR3 protein: CASSLATGDTTIYF; J gene: TRBJ1-3; clone size: .; D gene: TRBD1; V gene: TRBV5-1
CDR3 DNA: TGCGCCAGCAGCCAAGAGGAAGGGCAGGGGCTTGCGAATACGCAGTATTTT; CDR3 protein: CASSQEEGQGLANTQYF; J gene: TRBJ2-3; clone size: .; D gene: .; V gene: TRBV4-3
CDR3 DNA: TGTGCCAGGTCCCCTAACAGGGAGACAGATACGCAGTATTTT; CDR3 protein: CARSPNRETDTQYF; J gene: TRBJ2-3; clone size: .; D gene: .; V gene: TRBV21-1
CDR3 DNA: TGTGCCAGCTCTCTCGGGACAGGGGGCGAAAATGAGCAGTTCTTC; CDR3 protein: CASSLGTGGENEQFF; J gene: TRBJ2-1; clone size: .; D gene: TRBD1; V gene: TRBV18
CDR3 DNA: TGTGCCAGCAGCCAAGATAGGGGAACAGGGGTGGTCACTGAAGCTTTCTTT; CDR3 protein: CASSQDRGTGVVTEAFF; J gene: TRBJ1-1; clone size: .; D gene: TRBD1; V gene: TRBV14
CDR3 DNA: TGTGCCAGCAGCGACATGGGCTCTGGGGCCAACGTCCTGACTTTC; CDR3 protein: CASSDMGSGANVLTF; J gene: TRBJ2-6; clone size: .; D gene: .; V gene: TRBV11-2
CDR3 DNA: TGTGCCAGTAGTCAGGGGCGGGGGGCTTACAATGAGCAGTTCTTC; CDR3 protein: CASSQGRGAYNEQFF; J gene: TRBJ2-1; clone size: .; D gene: TRBD2; V gene: TRBV19
CDR3 DNA: TGTGCCAGCAGCTTATCGGAAGAGACCCAGTACTTC; CDR3 protein: CASSLSEETQYF; J gene: TRBJ2-5; clone size: .; D gene: .; V gene: TRBV11-1
CDR3 DNA: TGCGCCAGCAGCTTGAAGGGGGCAGATACGCAGTATTTT; CDR3 protein: CASSLKGADTQYF; J gene: TRBJ2-3; clone size: few; D gene: .; V gene: TRBV5-1
CDR3 DNA: TGTGCCAGCAGCTTGTCTTCCTACGAGCAGTACTTC; CDR3 protein: CASSLSSYEQYF; J gene: TRBJ2-7; clone size: .; D gene: .; V gene: TRBV5-6
CDR3 DNA: TGTGCCAGCAGCCTAACCGGGACAGGGGGAGAAAACTATGGCTACACCTTC; CDR3 protein: CASSLTGTGGENYGYTF; J gene: TRBJ1-2; clone size: .; D gene: TRBD1; V gene: TRBV13
CDR3 DNA: TGCGCCAGCAGTCAATCGTTGACAGCGACCCAAGAGACCCAGTACTTC; CDR3 protein: CASSQSLTATQETQYF; J gene: TRBJ2-5; clone size: .; D gene: .; V gene: TRBV23-1
CDR3 DNA: TGTGCCAGCAGCGCCGGTTCGGGGGGCTTTGCCAATCAGCCCCAGCATTTT; CDR3 protein: CASSAGSGGFANQPQHF; J gene: TRBJ1-5; clone size: once; D gene: .; V gene: TRBV7-6
CDR3 DNA: TGTGCCAGCAGTGCCGGGACAGGCAATCAGCCCCAGCATTTT; CDR3 protein: CASSAGTGNQPQHF; J gene: TRBJ1-5; clone size: .; D gene: TRBD1; V gene: TRBV6-4
CDR3 DNA: TGTGCCAGCAGCTTATATAACGGGTTTTCGGGGAAGGGCGAGCAGTACTTC; CDR3 protein: CASSLYNGFSGKGEQYF; J gene: TRBJ2-7; clone size: .; D gene: .; V gene: TRBV13
CDR3 DNA: TGTGCCAGACGGACAGGGGGCACTGAAGCTTTCTTT; CDR3 protein: CARRTGGTEAFF; J gene: TRBJ1-1; clone size: .; D gene: TRBD1; V gene: TRBV2